What follows are 30 T cell receptor beta chains derived from one specimen sequenced in a study of T cell changes during pregnancy in multiple sclerosis (dated by TCRdb to about 2019). The method was the immunoSEQ multiplex PCR assay. This is the immuneACCESS table as TCRdb keeps it, with only in-frame sequences that have V and J called. A part of the clones is gone; compared with another copy, unresolved V genes explain less than half, and the rest is unexplained. The sample includes more than 25,000 clones, with 80% to 90% observed a single time. The ten most abundant clones make up approximately 12% of the sample. The material was CD8+ T cells from peripheral blood mononuclear cells, obtained in the third trimester of pregnancy. These receptors were taken from a female donor with multiple sclerosis, enrolled in a pregnancy study.

This sequence joins TRBV5-4 and TRBJ1-5, with D perhaps matching TRBD1 (6 bases). Trimming stripped 4 bases from V and 6 bases from J, with 17 bases between. Germline loops: CDR1 SGHNT, CDR2 YYREEE (reference sequence). The CDR3 has 15 residues. The CDR3 here is CASSRRGGGRQPQHF. The CDR3 DNA reads TGTGCCAGCAGCAGGCGGGGAGGGGGGCGTCAGCCCCAGCATTTT.

The chain has TRBV5-4 and TRBJ2-5; unclear D gene. CDR1 is SGHNT and CDR2 is YYREEE in the germline V gene (reference sequence). The CDR3 runs 15 residues. Trimming pared 4 bases from V and 2 bases from J, leaving 15 bases between. The CDR3 sequence is CASSLWSYVQETQYF. As DNA, the CDR3 is TGTGCCAGCAGCCTCTGGAGCTACGTACAAGAGACCCAGTACTTC.

This clone appeared a few times. This chain joins TRBV10-3 and TRBJ2-1; D unresolved. Per germline, CDR1 ENHRY and CDR2 SYGVKD. The CDR3 extends over 13 amino acids. Trimming pared 4 bases from V and 4 bases from J, leaving 8 bases between. Here the CDR3 DNA reads TGTGCCATCAGTGCGACTGCGTACAATGAGCAGTTCTTC. This sequence encodes CAISATAYNEQFF.

Written as DNA, the CDR3 is TGTGCCAGCGGTGGACAGGCATCCTATGGCTACACCTTC. It is translated as CASGGQASYGYTF. V gene TRBV9 combines with J gene TRBJ1-2; 7 positions match TRBD1. Germline V CDR1 and CDR2: SGDLS, YYNGEE. With V trimmed by 7 bases and J by 4 bases, 7 bases remained unmatched. There are 13 residues in the CDR3. Supplemented by reference TRBV9 and TRBJ1-2, the full variable domain reads DSGVTQTPKHLITATGQRVTLRCSPRSGDLSVYWYQQSLDQGLQFLIQYYNGEERAKGNILERFSAQQFPDLHSELNLSSLELGDSALYFCASGGQASYGYTFGSGTRLTVV.

The chain uses TRBV9 and TRBJ1-2, with TRBD1 identical over 7 bases. The germline gives CDR1 SGDLS, CDR2 YYNGEE. CDR3 length: 13 residues. V shed 3 bases, J shed 4 bases, and the junction held 3 bases outside the gene matches. In nucleotides, the CDR3 is TGTGCCAGCAGCGCGGGACAGACCTATGGCTACACCTTC. This sequence encodes CASSAGQTYGYTF.

V gene TRBV9 combines with J gene TRBJ2-7; tentative D call: TRBD2 (6 bases). The CDR3 has 14 residues. Trimming took 0 bases from V and 2 from J, leaving 9 bases between them. The germline V gene has CDR1 SGDLS and CDR2 YYNGEE. The CDR3 region has the DNA TGTGCCAGCAGCGTAGGGGGACTGGCCTACGAGCAGTACTTC. Amino acid sequence: CASSVGGLAYEQYF.

The chain combines TRBV6-5 with TRBJ1-2; 11 bases are a match to TRBD1. The V gene's germline CDR1 is MNHEY and CDR2 SVGAGI. V lost 2 bases to trimming and J lost 4 bases; unmatched junction nucleotides: 0. This CDR3 has 14 residues. CDR3 sequence: CASSYGTGGYGYTF. As DNA, the CDR3 is TGTGCCAGCAGTTACGGGACAGGGGGCTATGGCTACACCTTC.

The V call is TRBV2, the J call TRBJ2-3, with 7 bases fitting TRBD1. J lost 6 bases, V lost 3 bases, and 9 bases had no gene match. The CDR3 covers 15 residues. Per germline, CDR1 SNHLY and CDR2 FYNNEI. CDR3 DNA: TGTGCCAGCAGTGATACAGGGGCCTTACGGGATACGCAGTATTTT. Its translation: CASSDTGALRDTQYF.

This chain joins TRBV29-1 and TRBJ1-1; D is uncertain. Germline CDR1 and CDR2: SQVTM and ANQGSEA. The V gene lost 3 bases and the J gene lost 2 bases, with 25 bases spanning the gap. This CDR3 is built from 18 residues. The CDR3 spells CSVDSPWDITGINTEAFF. In DNA, the CDR3 is TGCAGCGTTGATTCGCCGTGGGATATTACGGGGATAAACACTGAAGCTTTCTTT.

The genes are TRBV5-1 and TRBJ2-7; 8 nucleotides match TRBD1. The CDR3 length is 13 residues. Germline-derived CDR1 and CDR2 are SGHRS and YFSETQ. V trimming: 3 bases; J trimming: 5 bases; junction bases outside the gene matches: 4. The CDR3 nucleotides read TGCGCCAGCAGCTCCCAGACAGGGGACGAGCAGTACTTC. Translated, it gives CASSSQTGDEQYF.

V gene TRBV7-2 combines with J gene TRBJ2-3, with D hard to call. Looked up from germline, CDR1 is SGHTA and CDR2 is FQGNSA. V lost 1 base and J lost 2, with 13 bases in between. This CDR3 is 16 amino acids long. Here the CDR3 reads CASSLGTVYSTDTQYF. The CDR3 DNA reads TGTGCCAGCAGCTTAGGAACGGTCTACTCCACAGATACGCAGTATTTT.

A few counts support this clone. The chain has TRBV19 and TRBJ1-1; the D is unclear. Germline lookup yields CDR1 LNHDA and CDR2 SQIVND (reference sequence). This CDR3 is 13 amino acids long. Trimming left V 5 bases short and J 4 bases short, with 11 bases between. Written as DNA, the CDR3 is TGTGCCAGTAGTCTAGTTAGATCCACTGAAGCTTTCTTT. Residues: CASSLVRSTEAFF.

This clone was seen a handful of times. V gene TRBV6-1 combines with J gene TRBJ1-1; D is unclear. This CDR3 region has 15 residues. Germline V lookup: CDR1 MNHNS, CDR2 SASEGT. Trimming cost V 2 bases and J 5 bases, with 15 bases left between them. The CDR3 loop reads CASSEMPGGETEAFF. CDR3 nucleotide sequence: TGTGCCAGCAGTGAAATGCCGGGAGGAGAGACTGAAGCTTTCTTT.

The J gene is TRBJ2-7, the V gene TRBV19; TRBD1 matches at 9 bases. CDR3 length equals 14 residues. V dropped 6 bases and J dropped 4; count of bases not matched to a gene: 7. Per the germline V gene, CDR1 is LNHDA and CDR2 is SQIVND (reference sequence). CDR3 DNA: TGTGCCAGTAGCCCAACAGGGACAGGGTACGAGCAGTACTTC. Its protein is CASSPTGTGYEQYF.

The chain employs TRBV15 and TRBJ2-7; possible D gene TRBD2, 5 bases. Germline assignment: CDR1 LNHNV and CDR2 YYDKDF (reference sequence). The CDR3 covers 13 residues. With 5 bases removed from V and 5 bases from J, the gap between germline ends came to 13 bases. CDR3 protein: CATSVRPGNEQYF. In DNA, the CDR3 is TGTGCCACCAGCGTTCGACCGGGGAACGAGCAGTACTTC.

This clone was seen once. V and J are TRBV10-3 and TRBJ2-1; 7 bases match TRBD1. The germline CDR1 and CDR2 sequences are ENHRY and SYGVKD. With 2 bases clipped from V and 2 bases from J, the junction kept 6 bases outside the gene matches. CDR3 length: 16 residues. The CDR3 protein is CAISETDRAAYNEQFF. DNA for the CDR3: TGTGCCATCAGTGAGACAGACAGGGCTGCCTACAATGAGCAGTTCTTC.

The chain employs TRBV27 and TRBJ2-7; D perhaps matches TRBD2 (5 bases). The CDR3 length is 19 residues. In germline, CDR1 is MNHEY, CDR2 SMNVEV (reference sequence). V was shortened by 8 bases and J by 2 bases, with 31 bases between the two germline ends. The CDR3 nucleotides read TGTGCCAGCCGTACCTCCATGGGTGATAGGTGGAGGACCCCCTACGAGCAGTACTTC. Its translation: CASRTSMGDRWRTPYEQYF.

The V and J genes are TRBV4-2 and TRBJ2-1, with TRBD2 matching 10 bases. This CDR3 comprises 17 residues. Germline V gene sequence: CDR1 LGHNA, CDR2 YNFKEQ. J gave up 5 bases and V 4 bases, and 11 bases lay outside the gene matches. CDR3 sequence (DNA): TGTGCCAGCAGCCTCCACCTAATAGCGGGGGGAAACAATGAGCAGTTCTTC. Translating it yields CASSLHLIAGGNNEQFF.

The CDR3 nucleotides read TGTGCCAGCAGCTTAGCAGGGGGTTACACTGAAGCTTTCTTT. Amino acid sequence: CASSLAGGYTEAFF. The chain employs TRBV7-9 and TRBJ1-1, with a tentative D call TRBD1 (6 bases). In germline, CDR1 is SEHNR, CDR2 FQNEAQ (reference sequence). The CDR3 sequence is 14 residues long. Trimming shortened V by 0 bases and J by 3 bases, and 8 bases separated the two germline ends.

CDR3 nucleotides: TGCAGCGTTTTAGCGGGGGCCCCTAAGGGGCAGTTCTTC. It yields the protein CSVLAGAPKGQFF. This chain links TRBV29-1 with TRBJ2-1; TRBD2 matches 9 bases. This CDR3 is 13 amino acids long. Germline-derived CDR1 and CDR2 are SQVTM and ANQGSEA. The ends lost 5 bases at V and 12 bases at J; junction bases unmatched: 11.

This chain joins TRBV27 and TRBJ2-1; TRBD2 matches 8 bases. Germline V CDR1 and CDR2: MNHEY, SMNVEV (reference sequence). The CDR3 contains 16 residues. Losses at the gene ends were 5 bases for V and 4 bases for J; bases not matched to a gene: 10. The CDR3 coding sequence is TGTGCCAGCAGTCACTCCCCCCAGCGGGGGTACAATGAGCAGTTCTTC. It yields the protein CASSHSPQRGYNEQFF.

The V gene is TRBV27, the J gene TRBJ2-7; 8 bases line up with TRBD1. Trimming removed 6 bases from V and 2 bases from J; junction bases left unmatched: 3. CDR1 is MNHEY, CDR2 SMNVEV, per germline (reference sequence). The CDR3 totals 13 residues. The DNA for the CDR3 is TGTGCCAGCAGCCAGGGGGCTCCCTACGAGCAGTACTTC. Protein: CASSQGAPYEQYF.

V gene TRBV2 combines with J gene TRBJ1-2; D possibly corresponds to TRBD1 (6 bases). The CDR3 covers 13 residues. The germline V and J ends were trimmed by 10 bases and 4 bases, with 16 bases remaining between them. The germline gives CDR1 SNHLY, CDR2 FYNNEI. CDR3 amino acids: CATLPTGFYGYTF. The CDR3 nucleotides are TGTGCCACTTTGCCCACAGGGTTCTATGGCTACACCTTC.

The chain employs TRBV27 and TRBJ1-4; 8 bases fit TRBD1. Germline loops: CDR1 MNHEY, CDR2 SMNVEV (reference sequence). V was clipped by 1 base and J by 6 bases; unmatched bases: 1. CDR3 length: 14 amino acids. The CDR3 sequence is CASSLYRGDEKLFF. The DNA of the CDR3 is TGTGCCAGCAGTTTATACAGGGGGGATGAAAAACTGTTTTTT.

The chain uses TRBV13 and TRBJ2-7, with 12 bases aligning to TRBD1. V lost 5 bases, J lost 2 bases, and 10 bases stayed unmatched. The germline V gene encodes CDR1 PRHDT and CDR2 FYEKMQ (reference sequence). This CDR3 comprises 17 residues. CDR3 DNA: TGTGCCAGCAGCACTAACCGCGGGACAGGGGGCGCCTACGAGCAGTACTTC. Its protein is CASSTNRGTGGAYEQYF. Variable domain in full (rest from reference TRBV13 and TRBJ2-7): AAGVIQSPRHLIKEKRETATLKCYPIPRHDTVYWYQQGPGQDPQFLISFYEKMQSDKGSIPDRFSAQQFSDYHSELNMSSLELGDSALYFCASSTNRGTGGAYEQYFGPGTRLTVT.

This clone was detected once. The chain joins TRBV7-9 to TRBJ2-3, with 11 bases lining up with TRBD2. Germline lookup yields CDR1 SEHNR and CDR2 FQNEAQ (reference sequence). The CDR3 length is 19 residues. The ends lost 6 bases at V and 4 bases at J; junction bases unmatched: 18. CDR3 sequence: CASRGGQGPLAGVADTQYF. The CDR3 nucleotides read TGTGCCAGCAGGGGGGGACAGGGACCACTAGCGGGAGTTGCAGATACGCAGTATTTT.

The chain uses TRBV9 and TRBJ2-3; possibly TRBD2 for D (7 bases). Germline values: CDR1 SGDLS, CDR2 YYNGEE. This CDR3 has 17 amino acids. The V and J ends lost 3 bases and 0 bases respectively, with 17 bases between them. The CDR3 spells CASSAEGGTGSTDTQYF. As DNA, the CDR3 is TGTGCCAGCAGCGCGGAGGGGGGGACGGGAAGCACAGATACGCAGTATTTT.

DNA for the CDR3: TGTGCCAGCAGCTTAGCGGTGGGGGCGGCTAATGAAAAACTGTTTTTT. Translating gives CASSLAVGAANEKLFF. V and J are TRBV7-6 and TRBJ1-4, with D possibly being TRBD1 (6 bases). CDR1 is SGHVS, CDR2 FNYEAQ, per germline. Trimming took off 0 bases at V and 3 bases at J, with 11 bases between the two ends. The CDR3 loop spans 16 amino acids.

V and J are TRBV7-3 and TRBJ1-6; 7 bases map to TRBD1. The CDR3 is made up of 14 amino acids. Germline V gene sequence: CDR1 SGHTA, CDR2 FQGTGA. V was pared by 3 bases and J by 10 bases, with 6 bases of the junction left unmatched. CDR3 in amino acids: CASSFEGAGSPLHF. Here the CDR3 DNA reads TGTGCCAGCAGCTTCGAGGGGGCAGGGTCACCCCTCCACTTT. Using reference TRBV7-3 and TRBJ1-6 for the parts outside the CDR3, the full variable domain is GAGVSQTPSNKVTEKGKYVELRCDPISGHTALYWYRQSLGQGPEFLIYFQGTGAADDSGLPNDRFFAVRPEGSVSTLKIQRTERGDSAVYLCASSFEGAGSPLHFGNGTRLTVT.

The CDR3 nucleotides read TGTGCCAGCAGCCCTTGGACAGAGGGGGTCACTAATGAAAAACTGTTTTTT. Translating gives CASSPWTEGVTNEKLFF. This chain joins TRBV7-2 and TRBJ1-4; possibly TRBD1 for D (6 bases). Germline V CDR1 and CDR2: SGHTA, FQGNSA. The CDR3 contains 17 residues. With 5 bases removed from V and 2 bases from J, the gap between germline ends came to 18 bases.